Below are 22 T cell receptor beta chains sequenced from a single sample in a study of radiotherapy plus CTLA-4 blockade in lung cancer listed by TCRdb under 2018. Library creation used the immunoSEQ multiplex PCR assay. In TCRdb, the immuneACCESS table is reduced to in-frame sequences with V and J assigned. These tables do not hold every clone; where another copy was compared, an unresolved V gene accounts for under half, and the others remain unexplained. Present in this sample are about 83,000 clones, around 79% of which were seen just once. 3.5% to 4.5% of the sample is taken by the ten largest. The sample here was peripheral blood, taken from a patient treated with radiotherapy plus ipilimumab. These receptors came from a human donor with non-small cell lung cancer who had a partial response to radiotherapy plus ipilimumab. Some clones in this sample may be carry-over from other donors' samples.

This clone occurred a few times. CDR3 residues: CASSLRGTGFSYEQYF. CDR3 sequence (DNA): TGTGCCAGCAGCTTACGTGGGACAGGGTTCAGCTACGAGCAGTACTTC. The rearrangement links TRBV11-2 to TRBJ2-7, with 9 bases fitting TRBD1. V lost 2 bases and J lost 3; bases outside the gene matches: 8. Looked up from germline, CDR1 is SGHAT and CDR2 is FQNNGV. The CDR3 covers 16 residues.

The V and J genes are TRBV28 and TRBJ2-5; D gene ambiguous. Looked up from germline, CDR1 is MDHEN and CDR2 is SYDVKM. The CDR3 extends over 14 amino acids. Between the trimmed V and J ends, which lost 8 bases and 5 bases, there was a span of 18 bases. The CDR3 reads CASRPLGPEETQYF. The CDR3 nucleotides are TGTGCCAGCCGCCCCCTGGGCCCCGAGGAGACCCAGTACTTC. The variable domain in full, with the rest retrieved from reference TRBV28 and TRBJ2-5, is DVKVTQSSRYLVKRTGEKVFLECVQDMDHENMFWYRQDPGLGLRLIYFSYDVKMKEKGDIPEGYSVSREKKERFSLILESASTNQTSMYLCASRPLGPEETQYFGPGTRLLVL.

The J gene is TRBJ1-2, the V gene TRBV9; weak D call: TRBD1 (5 bases). CDR1 and CDR2 (germline): SGDLS, YYNGEE. The CDR3 sequence is 11 residues long. The V and J ends lost 3 bases and 13 bases respectively, with 13 bases between them. The CDR3 sequence is CASSDSGMCTF. For the CDR3, the DNA is TGTGCCAGCAGCGATTCAGGGATGTGCACCTTC.

V usage is TRBV10-1 and J usage is TRBJ1-1; 8 positions agree with TRBD1. CDR3 length: 14 amino acids. Germline V gene lookup returns CDR1 WNHNN and CDR2 SYGVQD (reference sequence). The V and J ends lost 6 bases and 4 bases, in that order; junction bases with no gene match: 7. In DNA, the CDR3 is TGCGCCAGCAGGGCGACAGGGGAGAGCACTGAAGCTTTCTTT. This gives the protein CASRATGESTEAFF.

The genes are TRBV5-6 and TRBJ2-3; possible D gene TRBD2, 5 bases. This CDR3 comprises 14 residues. V lost 1 base, J lost 8 bases, and 14 bases lay in between. The germline gives CDR1 SGHDT, CDR2 YYEEEE. The CDR3 is CASSLYSTGGTQYF. CDR3 in DNA: TGTGCCAGCAGCTTGTACTCTACCGGAGGTACGCAGTATTTT.

V is TRBV2 and J is TRBJ2-1; maybe TRBD1 (5 bases). V lost 1 base and J 8 bases, leaving 12 bases between the germline ends. This CDR3 has 14 residues. Germline CDR1 is SNHLY and CDR2 is FYNNEI. The DNA of the CDR3 is TGTGCCAGCAGTGAAGGTAGGGGCCTCGATGAGCAGTTCTTC. Its protein product is CASSEGRGLDEQFF.

The chain joins TRBV14 to TRBJ2-3; a possible D gene is TRBD2 (6 bases). V lost 4 bases to trimming and J lost 2 bases, with 16 bases between them. Germline CDR1 is SGHDN and CDR2 is FVKESK. The CDR3 consists of 16 residues. The DNA for the CDR3 is TGTGCCAGCAGCCTAATACCGGGACTGAACACAGATACGCAGTATTTT. Encoded protein: CASSLIPGLNTDTQYF.

The chain is built from TRBV11-2 and TRBJ2-2, with D uncertain. V shed 4 bases and J shed 0 bases, with 12 bases lying between them. Germline CDR1 and CDR2: SGHAT and FQNNGV. The CDR3 is 16 amino acids. The CDR3 loop is CASSSSALANTGELFF. The CDR3 DNA sequence: TGTGCCAGCAGCTCGTCGGCTCTAGCGAACACCGGGGAGCTGTTTTTT.

This clone was recorded once. The rearrangement joins TRBV7-2 to TRBJ2-1; D not resolved. CDR1 SGHTA and CDR2 FQGNSA come from the germline V gene. Trimming pared 1 base from V and 6 bases from J, leaving 10 bases between. The CDR3 is 14 residues long. CDR3 sequence: CASSLDNLPNEQFF. The CDR3 coding sequence is TGTGCCAGCAGCTTAGACAATTTGCCCAATGAGCAGTTCTTC.

This sequence joins TRBV5-1 and TRBJ2-5, with TRBD1 matching over 10 bases. The V gene end was trimmed by 4 bases and the J gene end by 2 bases; junction bases not matched to a gene: 5. CDR1 and CDR2 (germline): SGHRS, YFSETQ. This CDR3 has 15 amino acids. The CDR3 DNA reads TGCGCCAGCAGCCCGAGGACAGGGGGACAAGAGACCCAGTACTTC. Translating gives CASSPRTGGQETQYF.

The V gene is TRBV30, the J gene TRBJ1-5, with D unclear. The CDR3 spans 16 residues. The V and J ends lost 1 base and 3 bases respectively, with 16 bases between them. Germline-derived CDR1 and CDR2 are GTSNPN and SVGIG (reference sequence). CDR3 nucleotide sequence: TGTGCCTGGAGTGACTCACCGGGAGGCTTCAATCAGCCCCAGCATTTT. Translating it yields CAWSDSPGGFNQPQHF.

This sequence joins TRBV15 and TRBJ2-3; TRBD2 matches 8 bases. Germline CDR1 reads LNHNV; CDR2 reads YYDKDF (reference sequence). The junction had 13 bases not matched to a gene; V was cut back by 0 bases and J by 5 bases. The CDR3 sequence is 18 residues long. For the CDR3, the DNA is TGTGCCACCAGCAGAGAAGGGGCACGGGGGGGCCGGATAGATACGCAGTATTTT. This gives the protein CATSREGARGGRIDTQYF.

This chain links TRBV27 with TRBJ2-6, with a possible D match to TRBD1 (6 bases). V was clipped by 3 bases and J by 0 bases, with 18 bases between them. This CDR3 has 19 amino acids. Germline assignment: CDR1 MNHEY and CDR2 SMNVEV (reference sequence). The DNA of the CDR3 is TGTGCCAGCAGTTTCTCTCCGGGACAAAAGAGCTCTGGGGCCAACGTCCTGACTTTC. Residues: CASSFSPGQKSSGANVLTF.

This chain connects TRBV11-3 to TRBJ2-5, with D unclear. CDR3 length: 16 residues. V was cut by 1 base and J by 5 bases, with 17 bases left in between. Germline V gene sequence: CDR1 SGHNT, CDR2 YENEEA. CDR3 region: CASSLGGHLSGETQYF. CDR3 nucleotides: TGTGCCAGCAGCTTAGGAGGCCACCTTTCCGGGGAGACCCAGTACTTC.

The chain has TRBV7-3 and TRBJ2-1; 7 bases align to TRBD2. In germline, CDR1 is SGHTA, CDR2 FQGTGA. Unmatched junction bases numbered 8, after V lost 5 bases and J lost 1 base. The CDR3 is 16 residues long. The DNA for the CDR3 is TGTGCCAGCAGCCTAGTCGCGGGAGTGTCCTACAATGAGCAGTTCTTC. It is translated as CASSLVAGVSYNEQFF. Full variable domain (remainder filled in from reference TRBV7-3 and TRBJ2-1): GAGVSQTPSNKVTEKGKYVELRCDPISGHTALYWYRQSLGQGPEFLIYFQGTGAADDSGLPNDRFFAVRPEGSVSTLKIQRTERGDSAVYLCASSLVAGVSYNEQFFGPGTRLTVL.

V and J are TRBV18 and TRBJ1-4; D unclear. Germline V gene lookup returns CDR1 KGHSH and CDR2 LQKENI. V lost 2 bases to trimming and J lost 0 bases, with 13 bases between them. The length of the CDR3 is 17 residues. The CDR3 loop is CASSPFNVGATNEKLFF. The CDR3 DNA follows: TGTGCCAGCTCACCATTTAACGTCGGGGCAACTAATGAAAAACTGTTTTTT.

The rearrangement joins TRBV7-9 to TRBJ2-2, with D maybe TRBD1 (6 bases). Germline-derived CDR1 and CDR2 are SEHNR and FQNEAQ (reference sequence). Trimming left V 5 bases short and J 6 bases short, with 13 bases between. This CDR3 is built from 14 residues. The CDR3 here is CASSLAGVAGELFF. CDR3 sequence (DNA): TGTGCCAGCAGCCTGGCAGGGGTGGCCGGGGAGCTGTTTTTT.

A few counts support this clone. The V gene is TRBV28, the J gene TRBJ1-3; TRBD1 matches at 8 bases. Germline CDR1 MDHEN, CDR2 SYDVKM. Trimming cost V 4 bases and J 5 bases; bases outside gene matches: 10. The CDR3 runs to 16 residues. The CDR3 DNA reads as TGTGCCAGCAGTTCCGATCGCGACAGGGGCAGAAACACCATATATTTT. This codes for CASSSDRDRGRNTIYF.

The chain recombines TRBV21-1 with TRBJ2-5; TRBD2 is taken as the D call from the table, unchecked against the DNA. TRBV21-1 is described as a pseudogene. The CDR3 totals 15 residues. Here the CDR3 reads CASSKALRLQETQYF. DNA of the CDR3: TGTGCCAGCAGCAAAGCGTTGAGACTACAAGAGACCCAGTACTTC.

This chain joins TRBV5-1 and TRBJ2-5, with 9 positions matching TRBD2. J was trimmed by 5 bases and V by 5 bases; bases with no gene match: 7. Germline V CDR1 and CDR2: SGHRS, YFSETQ. The CDR3 is 14 amino acids. CDR3 DNA: TGCGCCAGCAGTGTGGGACTAGCTTATGAGACCCAGTACTTC. This gives the protein CASSVGLAYETQYF.

The V and J genes are TRBV5-8 and TRBJ2-1; the match to TRBD2 covers 16 bases. This CDR3 comprises 15 residues. Germline-derived CDR1 and CDR2 are SGHTS and YDEGEE. The V and J ends lost 4 bases and 10 bases, in that order; junction bases with no gene match: 5. The CDR3 sequence: CASSLGLAGGLEQFF. CDR3 DNA: TGTGCCAGCAGCCTGGGACTAGCGGGAGGGCTCGAGCAGTTCTTC.

The chain employs TRBV7-2 and TRBJ1-3; 7 nucleotides agree with TRBD1. V shed 5 bases, J shed 2 bases, and the junction held 9 bases outside the gene matches. CDR3 size: 16 residues. Looked up from germline, CDR1 is SGHTA and CDR2 is FQGNSA. CDR3 sequence: CASSTERQGTGNTIYF. Here the CDR3 DNA reads TGTGCCAGCAGCACCGAGCGACAGGGCACTGGAAACACCATATATTTT.